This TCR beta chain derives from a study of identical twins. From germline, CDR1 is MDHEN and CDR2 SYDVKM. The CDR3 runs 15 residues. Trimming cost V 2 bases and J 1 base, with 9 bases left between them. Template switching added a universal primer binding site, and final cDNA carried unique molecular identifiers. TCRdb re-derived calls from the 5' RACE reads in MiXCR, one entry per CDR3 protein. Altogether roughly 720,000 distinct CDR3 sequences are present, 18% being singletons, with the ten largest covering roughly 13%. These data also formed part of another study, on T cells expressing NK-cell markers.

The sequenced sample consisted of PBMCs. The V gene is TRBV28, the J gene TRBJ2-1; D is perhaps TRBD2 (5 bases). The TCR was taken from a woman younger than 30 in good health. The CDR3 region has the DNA TGTGCCAGCAGTTTACCCCCGGGGTCCTACAATGAGCAGTTCTTC. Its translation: CASSLPPGSYNEQFF. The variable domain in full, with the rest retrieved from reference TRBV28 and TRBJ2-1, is DVKVTQSSRYLVKRTGEKVFLECVQDMDHENMFWYRQDPGLGLRLIYFSYDVKMKEKGDIPEGYSVSREKKERFSLILESASTNQTSMYLCASSLPPGSYNEQFFGPGTRLTVL.